This T cell receptor beta chain was sequenced during a study of CD8 T cells in Susac syndrome. An amount of RNA that ranged from about 0.45 to 1 ug was reverse transcribed with random hexamers. TCRdb called the immunoSEQ multiplex PCR reads again in MiXCR, with one record for every CDR3 protein. The sample holds 400,000 or so distinct CDR3 sequences, approximately 85% seen once. The authors carried out high-throughput sequencing of TCR beta. They applied it to CD8+ and CD4+ T cells obtained from blood. To note about this clonotype: Germline is not matched at one junction end, which may reflect a read error.

This TCR was sampled from a human donor with multiple sclerosis. The sequenced sample was CD8+ T cells from PBMCs.

The CDR3: CASSQNLGQAITDTQYF. In DNA, the CDR3 is TGCGCTAGCAGCCAAAACCTCGGGCAGGCGATCACAGATACGCAGTATTTT. J is TRBJ2-3 and V is TRBV4-1; D gene uncertain. The germline CDR1 and CDR2 sequences are MGHRA and YSYEKL. The CDR3 is 17 amino acids.